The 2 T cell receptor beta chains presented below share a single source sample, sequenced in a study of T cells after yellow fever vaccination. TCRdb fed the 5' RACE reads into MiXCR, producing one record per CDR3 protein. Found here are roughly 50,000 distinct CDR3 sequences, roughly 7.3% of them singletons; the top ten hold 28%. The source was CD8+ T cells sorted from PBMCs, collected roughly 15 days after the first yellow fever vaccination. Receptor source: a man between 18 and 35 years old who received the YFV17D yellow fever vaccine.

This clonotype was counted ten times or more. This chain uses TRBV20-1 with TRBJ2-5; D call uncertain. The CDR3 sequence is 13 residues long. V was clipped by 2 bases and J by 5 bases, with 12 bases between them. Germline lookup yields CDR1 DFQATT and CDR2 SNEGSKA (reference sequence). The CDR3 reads CSARPLGLETQYF. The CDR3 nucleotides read TGCAGTGCTAGACCCCTCGGGTTGGAGACCCAGTACTTC.

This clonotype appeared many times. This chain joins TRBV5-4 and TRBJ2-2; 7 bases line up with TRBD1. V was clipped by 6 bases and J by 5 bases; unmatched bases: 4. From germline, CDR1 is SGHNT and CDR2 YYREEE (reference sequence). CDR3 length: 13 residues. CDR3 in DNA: TGTGCCAGCATAAAACAGGGGACCGGGGAGCTGTTTTTT. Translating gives CASIKQGTGELFF.